Described below is a single T cell receptor beta chain sequence and its context. A junction end diverges from the germline sequence, so it may reflect a read error. The data were taken from a study of blood T cell repertoires in COVID-19. Overall study: The United States, Italy and Spain were the sources of the acute and convalescent COVID-19 samples.

Libraries were prepared by immunoSEQ multiplex PCR; TCRdb keeps only in-frame clonotypes and omits some of them. The sample holds roughly 200,000 clones, about 77% seen once. The germline CDR1 and CDR2 sequences are KGHSH and LQKENI. This CDR3 region has 15 residues. V gene TRBV18 combines with J gene TRBJ1-1; the match to TRBD1 covers 9 bases. The sample was peripheral blood. The sequence was obtained from a woman older than 75 with active or convalescent COVID-19. Written as DNA, the CDR3 is TGTGCCAGCTCTCCACAGGGGGCGCAGGGCACTGAAGCTTTCTTT. Translated, it gives CASSPQGAQGTEAFF.